This T cell receptor beta chain is drawn from a study of human T cells and chemical hapten exposure. Background on the study: Small discrepancies in pooled library volume mainly accounted for the varying TCR yields per sample. Broader study findings: TCRs exceeding a frequency of 1 in 1000 stayed unchanged under DPC sensitization.

The CDR3 is made up of 13 amino acids. V was clipped by 4 bases and J by 1 base, with 8 bases between them. Germline loops: CDR1 MNHEY, CDR2 SVGAGI. The library tagged each cDNA molecule with unique molecular identifiers. In the original processing: With a range of 23,224 to 690,600, the median per sample was 95,638 TCRs. TCRdb recomputed calls from the RACE reads with MiXCR, one row per CDR3 protein. V and J calls and clone size were set by TCRdb, not the authors. The data contain around 130,000 distinct CDR3 sequences, approximately 9.5% of them seen just once; the ten biggest clones take up about 2%. This clonotype was detected only a few times. Its target is unknown. Time point of the sample: healthy volunteer bleed at 2 weeks. Total RNA came from unfractionated whole blood.

The specimen sequenced was whole blood. The receptor's source is a male donor in good health. Some clones in this sample may be carry-over from other donors' samples. The chain joins TRBV6-5 to TRBJ2-7; D gene uncertain. Written as DNA, the CDR3 is TGTGCCAGCAGTTTGAAGGTATCCTACGAGCAGTACTTC. Translating gives CASSLKVSYEQYF.